This T cell receptor beta chain stems from a study of blood T cell repertoires in COVID-19. Across the whole study: From the United States, Italy and Spain came samples of acute and convalescent COVID-19. T cells, B-cell-depleted T cells, or PBMCs supplied cDNA or gDNA.

The CDR3 contains 15 residues. Per the germline V gene, CDR1 is MNHEY and CDR2 is SVGAGI. The germline V and J ends were trimmed by 6 bases and 8 bases, with 20 bases remaining between them. In the authors' methods: Estimates of nucleated cell counts were drawn from the amplification of reference gene primers. Measured with immunoSEQ multiplex PCR; TCRdb has only the in-frame clones, and not every one. V and J calls and clone size follow that table, whereas D and trimming were derived from the DNA. Counted here are under 200,000 clones, 76% occurring once; the ten biggest clones make up 3% to 4.5%. This receptor was taken from a woman of 80 years or more with acute or convalescent COVID-19. The sample comprised peripheral blood. The V and J genes are TRBV6-5 and TRBJ2-1, with a weak D call TRBD1 (8 bases). This chain's CDR3 is CASSNRGGLRDEQFF. The CDR3 nucleotides are TGTGCCAGCAGCAACAGGGGGGGGTTGCGGGATGAGCAGTTCTTC.